This TCR beta chain was recovered during a study of blood T cell repertoires in COVID-19. Turning to the study itself: The cDNA or gDNA used as material had been derived from T cells, B-cell-depleted T cells, or PBMCs.

As originally analysed: By means of reference gene primer amplification, nucleated cell counts were estimated. Clones were read by immunoSEQ multiplex PCR, and TCRdb kept only the in-frame ones, dropping some. D and trimming come from the DNA, and the V and J calls and clone size come from that table. The profile shows 200,000 or so clones, roughly 90% of them singletons. Clinical histories supplied by participants themselves formed the basis of cohort assignment. Germline loops: CDR1 KGHSH, CDR2 LQKENI. Trimming stripped 3 bases from V and 1 base from J, with 9 bases between. CDR3 length equals 15 residues.

The material sequenced was PBMCs or T cells enriched from blood (not recorded which). The sequence was collected from a woman in her thirties or forties with acute COVID-19. The V and J genes are TRBV18 and TRBJ1-4; possibly TRBD1 for D (5 bases). CDR3 sequence reads: CASSPSQGTNEKLFF. DNA of the CDR3: TGTGCCAGCTCACCGAGCCAGGGAACTAATGAAAAACTGTTTTTT.